This T cell receptor (beta chain) stems from a study of liver allograft versus peripheral blood T cells. The overall study: Recipients' peripheral blood supplied the T cell receptor repertoires against which those in transplanted livers were compared.

Germline V lookup: CDR1 DFQATT, CDR2 SNEGSKA (reference sequence). CDR3 size: 13 residues. Trimming pared 2 bases from V and 3 bases from J, leaving 10 bases between. Points from the study as a whole: Repertoires found inside liver allografts reportedly differed from T cell receptor repertoires in peripheral blood.

This clonotype is large. Its antigen is not known. Each CDR3 protein gets one entry after TCRdb re-called the reads with MiXCR. The data show 95 to 130 distinct CDR3 sequences, with approximately 29% seen just once and about 78% held by the top ten. The TCR was taken from a human patient who had a liver transplant. Part of the T cells may come from the graft donor. The V and J genes are TRBV20-1 and TRBJ2-5; D gene uncertain. CDR3 sequence (DNA): TGCAGTGCTAGACCCTACGGAGAAGAGACCCAGTACTTC. As protein: CSARPYGEETQYF.